A single sample gave rise to the 11 T cell receptor beta chains below, sequenced in a study of glioma-infiltrating T cells after dendritic cell vaccination. Stated time point: after dendritic cell vaccination, including at tumor progression/relapse. Libraries were prepared by immunoSEQ multiplex PCR; TCRdb keeps only in-frame clonotypes and omits some of them. Counted here are 65,000 to 80,000 clones, around 86% occurring once; the ten biggest clones make up 2% to 2.5%. The input for sequencing was blood, taken after dendritic cell vaccination. These receptors were taken from a human donor with glioblastoma.

The V gene is TRBV11-2, the J gene TRBJ1-5, with D uncertain. Germline values: CDR1 SGHAT, CDR2 FQNNGV. The CDR3 loop spans 13 amino acids. Between the trimmed V and J ends, which lost 1 base and 6 bases, there was a span of 7 bases. As DNA, the CDR3 is TGTGCCAGCAGCTTAGGCGGGTTTCAGCCCCAGCATTTT. It yields the protein CASSLGGFQPQHF.

The chain links TRBV4-1 to TRBJ2-1; 8 nucleotides agree with TRBD1. Per germline, CDR1 MGHRA and CDR2 YSYEKL. There are 17 residues in the CDR3. The ends lost 3 bases at V and 1 base at J; junction bases unmatched: 8. This chain's CDR3 is CASSQGHRGVSYNEQFF. For the CDR3, the DNA is TGCGCCAGCAGCCAGGGACACAGGGGGGTTTCCTACAATGAGCAGTTCTTC.

This clone has just one count. This chain joins TRBV7-2 and TRBJ2-3, with D tentatively TRBD2 (5 bases). CDR1 and CDR2 from the germline V gene are SGHTA and FQGNSA. Between the trimmed V and J ends, which lost 1 base and 1 base, there was a span of 9 bases. The CDR3 totals 15 residues. Here the CDR3 DNA reads TGTGCCAGCAGCTTAGAACAGCGGCGCACAGATACGCAGTATTTT. Protein product: CASSLEQRRTDTQYF. Full variable domain (remainder filled in from reference TRBV7-2 and TRBJ2-3): GAGVSQSPSNKVTEKGKDVELRCDPISGHTALYWYRQSLGQGLEFLIYFQGNSAPDKSGLPSDRFSAERTGGSVSTLTIQRTQQEDSAVYLCASSLEQRRTDTQYFGPGTRLTVL.

V gene TRBV7-9 combines with J gene TRBJ1-5, with D maybe TRBD1 (5 bases). The CDR3 sequence is 14 residues long. Trimming shortened V by 6 bases and J by 9 bases, and 18 bases separated the two germline ends. Germline V lookup: CDR1 SEHNR, CDR2 FQNEAQ (reference sequence). This CDR3 reads CASSHYQGIGPQHF. DNA for the CDR3: TGTGCCAGCAGTCATTACCAGGGTATAGGGCCCCAGCATTTT. The entire variable domain, with the rest obtained from reference TRBV7-9 and TRBJ1-5, is as follows: DTGVSQNPRHKITKRGQNVTFRCDPISEHNRLYWYRQTLGQGPEFLTYFQNEAQLEKSRLLSDRFSAERPKGSFSTLEIQRTEQGDSAMYLCASSHYQGIGPQHFGDGTRLSIL.

The genes are TRBV27 and TRBJ2-1; TRBD2 might be the D (6 bases). Deletions cut 3 bases from V and 4 bases from J, with 19 bases between. Germline CDR1 reads MNHEY; CDR2 reads SMNVEV (reference sequence). The CDR3 consists of 17 residues. The CDR3 DNA follows: TGTGCCAGCAGTTTGGCTGGAGCGGGTCAGCTTTACAATGAGCAGTTCTTC. This encodes CASSLAGAGQLYNEQFF.

This chain links TRBV4-3 with TRBJ1-2; TRBD1 agrees at 8 bases. J lost 7 bases, V lost 0 bases, and 4 bases had no gene match. Germline CDR1 and CDR2: LGHNA and YSLEER. The CDR3 is 14 amino acids. Written as DNA, the CDR3 is TGCGCCAGCAGCCAAGACCTCAGGGGGCCTGGCTACACCTTC. Translating it yields CASSQDLRGPGYTF.

The CDR3 reads CASSVGDSLSYEQYF. Written as DNA, the CDR3 is TGTGCCAGCAGCGTAGGGGACAGCCTCTCCTACGAGCAGTACTTC. The chain joins TRBV9 to TRBJ2-7; 7 positions agree with TRBD1. The CDR3 spans 15 residues. Losses at the gene ends were 0 bases for V and 0 bases for J; bases not matched to a gene: 3. CDR1 is SGDLS and CDR2 is YYNGEE in the germline V gene.

The rearrangement links TRBV15 to TRBJ1-2; D gene ambiguous. Between the trimmed V and J ends, which lost 5 bases and 0 bases, there was a span of 10 bases. CDR1 and CDR2 (germline): LNHNV, YYDKDF (reference sequence). The CDR3 spans 14 residues. The DNA of the CDR3 is TGTGCCACCAGCGTGAGGTCAGCTAACTATGGCTACACCTTC. This encodes CATSVRSANYGYTF.

The chain's CDR3 is CASSLRDESPLHF. The CDR3 nucleotides are TGCGCCAGCAGCCTCAGGGATGAGTCACCCCTCCACTTT. V is TRBV5-1 and J is TRBJ1-6; possibly TRBD1 for D (5 bases). This CDR3 is built from 13 residues. Deletions cut 4 bases from V and 10 bases from J, with 12 bases between. The germline V gene has CDR1 SGHRS and CDR2 YFSETQ.

The rearrangement uses TRBV11-3 and TRBJ2-3; 9 bases are a match to TRBD2. The CDR3 extends over 13 amino acids. Germline assignment: CDR1 SGHNT and CDR2 YENEEA. V lost 5 bases to trimming and J lost 10 bases; unmatched junction nucleotides: 7. The CDR3 sequence is CASSPGTSSSQYF. DNA of the CDR3: TGTGCCAGCAGCCCGGGGACTAGCTCGTCGCAGTATTTT.

This clone was observed a handful of times. The gene calls are TRBV6-4 and TRBJ2-1; 15 nucleotides align to TRBD2. The CDR3 has 16 amino acids. CDR1 MRHNA and CDR2 SNTAGT come from the germline V gene. With V trimmed by 6 bases and J by 8 bases, 8 bases remained unmatched. The CDR3 region is CASSPGLAGGPDEQFF. CDR3 coding DNA: TGTGCCAGCAGCCCAGGACTAGCGGGGGGGCCCGATGAGCAGTTCTTC.